One sample yielded the 6 T cell receptor beta chains listed below, sequenced in a study of blood T cell repertoires in COVID-19 (dated by TCRdb to about 2020). The library was produced with the immunoSEQ multiplex PCR assay. Sourced from immuneACCESS, this table was stored by TCRdb with only in-frame sequences that have V and J called. A share of the clones is absent; for the studies checked, an unresolved V gene accounts for under half, and the remainder has no known explanation. For this sample there are some 250,000 clones; roughly 87% appear just once. Roughly 0.8% of the sample rests with the top ten. Sequencing used peripheral blood. These receptors came from a woman in her 30s with acute or convalescent COVID-19.

The V call is TRBV11-2, the J call TRBJ2-1, with 8 bases aligning to TRBD1. The CDR3 has 18 amino acids. Looked up from germline, CDR1 is SGHAT and CDR2 is FQNNGV. V shed 4 bases, J shed 3 bases, and the junction held 14 bases outside the gene matches. The CDR3 reads CASSSGTGETSHYNEQFF. The CDR3 bases are TGTGCCAGCAGCTCGGGGACAGGAGAAACCTCCCACTACAATGAGCAGTTCTTC.

The chain links TRBV24-1 to TRBJ1-5; D is undetermined. Germline CDR1 KGHDR, CDR2 SFDVKD. This CDR3 has 12 residues. V lost 3 bases, J lost 11 bases, and 10 bases lay in between. Here the CDR3 DNA reads TGTGCCACCAGTGATCCGCCGGGAGCCCAGCATTTT. Translation gives CATSDPPGAQHF.

The genes are TRBV10-2 and TRBJ2-1, with a possible D match to TRBD2 (6 bases). Deletions cut 6 bases from V and 7 bases from J, with 19 bases between. CDR3 length: 15 amino acids. The germline gives CDR1 WSHSY, CDR2 SAAADI. CDR3 loop: CASREDAPGVNEQFF. The CDR3 region has the DNA TGCGCCAGCAGGGAAGATGCCCCGGGAGTAAATGAGCAGTTCTTC.

This chain joins TRBV5-1 and TRBJ2-7, with 10 nucleotides matching TRBD1. The CDR3 has 15 residues. The germline gives CDR1 SGHRS, CDR2 YFSETQ. V was clipped by 2 bases and J by 2 bases; unmatched bases: 4. In nucleotides, the CDR3 is TGCGCCAGCAGCTTACGACAGGGGGCCCCCTACGAGCAGTACTTC. This sequence encodes CASSLRQGAPYEQYF.

The rearrangement links TRBV2 to TRBJ1-3; no definite D call. Germline V lookup: CDR1 SNHLY, CDR2 FYNNEI. V dropped 6 bases and J dropped 1 base, with 7 bases sitting between them. The CDR3 extends over 13 amino acids. The CDR3 DNA follows: TGTGCCAGCAGGGGCGATTCTGGAAACACCATATATTTT. Encoded protein: CASRGDSGNTIYF.

The chain joins TRBV6-5 to TRBJ1-1, with 7 bases lining up with TRBD1. With V trimmed by 0 bases and J by 7 bases, 11 bases remained unmatched. This CDR3 comprises 16 residues. The germline gives CDR1 MNHEY, CDR2 SVGAGI. CDR3: CASSYSRQGMFGEAFF. The CDR3 bases are TGTGCCAGCAGTTACTCGAGACAGGGAATGTTCGGTGAAGCTTTCTTT.